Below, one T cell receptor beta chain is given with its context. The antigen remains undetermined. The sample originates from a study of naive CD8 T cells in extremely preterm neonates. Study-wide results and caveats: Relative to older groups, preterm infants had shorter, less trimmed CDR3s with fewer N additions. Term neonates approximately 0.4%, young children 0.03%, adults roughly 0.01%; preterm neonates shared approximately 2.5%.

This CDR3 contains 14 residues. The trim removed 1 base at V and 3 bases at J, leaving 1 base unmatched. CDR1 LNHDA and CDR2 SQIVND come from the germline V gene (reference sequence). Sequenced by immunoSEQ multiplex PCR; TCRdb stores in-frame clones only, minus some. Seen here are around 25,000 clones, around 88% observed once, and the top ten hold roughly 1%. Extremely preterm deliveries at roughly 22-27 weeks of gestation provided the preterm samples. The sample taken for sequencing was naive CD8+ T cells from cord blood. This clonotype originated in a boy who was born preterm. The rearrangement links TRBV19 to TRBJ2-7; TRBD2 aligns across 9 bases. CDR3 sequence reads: CASSIALAGYEQYF. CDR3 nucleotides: TGTGCCAGTAGTATAGCACTAGCGGGCTACGAGCAGTACTTC. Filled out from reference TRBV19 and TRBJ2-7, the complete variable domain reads DGGITQSPKYLFRKEGQNVTLSCEQNLNHDAMYWYRQDPGQGLRLIYYSQIVNDFQKGDIAEGYSVSREKKESFPLTVTSAQKNPTAFYLCASSIALAGYEQYFGPGTRLTVT.